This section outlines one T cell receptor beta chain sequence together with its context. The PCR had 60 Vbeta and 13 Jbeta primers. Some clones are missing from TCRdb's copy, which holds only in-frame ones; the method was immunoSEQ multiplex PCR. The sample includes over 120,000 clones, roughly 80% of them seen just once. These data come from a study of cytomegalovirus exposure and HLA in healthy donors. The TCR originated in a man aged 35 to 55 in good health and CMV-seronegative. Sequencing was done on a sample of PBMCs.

CDR3 in DNA: TGTGCCAGCAGCTTAGGCCCAGGGGAGGAAAAACTGTTTTTT. Protein: CASSLGPGEEKLFF. The J gene is TRBJ1-4, the V gene TRBV7-7; possibly TRBD1 for D (6 bases). The germline V gene has CDR1 SSHAT and CDR2 FNYEAQ (reference sequence). This CDR3 is 14 amino acids long. V gave up 1 base and J gave up 8 bases, with 11 bases separating them.